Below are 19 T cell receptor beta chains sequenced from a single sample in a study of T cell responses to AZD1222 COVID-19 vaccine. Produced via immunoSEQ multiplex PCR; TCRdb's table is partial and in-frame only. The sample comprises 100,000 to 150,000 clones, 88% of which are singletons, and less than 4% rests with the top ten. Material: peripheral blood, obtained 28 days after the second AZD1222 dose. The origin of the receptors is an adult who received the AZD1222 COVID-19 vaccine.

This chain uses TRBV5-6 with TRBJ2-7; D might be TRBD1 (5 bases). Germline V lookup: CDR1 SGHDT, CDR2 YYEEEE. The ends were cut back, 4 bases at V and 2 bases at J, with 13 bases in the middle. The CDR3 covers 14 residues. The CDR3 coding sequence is TGTGCCAGCAGCCCAACAGGTAACCCCTACGAGCAGTACTTC. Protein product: CASSPTGNPYEQYF.

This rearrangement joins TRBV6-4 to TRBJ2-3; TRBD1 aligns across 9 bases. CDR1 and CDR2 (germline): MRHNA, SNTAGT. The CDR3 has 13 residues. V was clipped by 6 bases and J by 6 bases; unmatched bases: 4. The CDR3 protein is CASSQDRGDTQYF. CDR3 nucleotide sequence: TGTGCCAGCAGCCAAGACAGGGGGGATACGCAGTATTTT.

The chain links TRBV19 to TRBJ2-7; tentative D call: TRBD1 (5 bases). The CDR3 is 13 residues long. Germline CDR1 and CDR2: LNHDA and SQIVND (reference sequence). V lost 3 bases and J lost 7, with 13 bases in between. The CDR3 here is CASSMQPKGEQYF. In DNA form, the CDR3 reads TGTGCCAGTAGTATGCAACCTAAGGGGGAGCAGTACTTC.

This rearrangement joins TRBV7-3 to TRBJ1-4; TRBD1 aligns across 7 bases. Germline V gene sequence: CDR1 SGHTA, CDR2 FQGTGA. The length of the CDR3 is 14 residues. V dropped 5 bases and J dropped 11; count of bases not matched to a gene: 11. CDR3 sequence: CASSTTGDSRKLFF. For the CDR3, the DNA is TGTGCCAGCAGCACCACGGGGGACAGTAGGAAACTGTTTTTT.

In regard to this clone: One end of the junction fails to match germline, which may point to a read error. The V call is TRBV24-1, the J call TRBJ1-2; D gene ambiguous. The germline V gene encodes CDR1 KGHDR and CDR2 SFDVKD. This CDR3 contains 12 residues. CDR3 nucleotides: TGTGCCACCAGTGATTTGTTGCCCTTTATGTACTTC. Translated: CATSDLLPFMYF.

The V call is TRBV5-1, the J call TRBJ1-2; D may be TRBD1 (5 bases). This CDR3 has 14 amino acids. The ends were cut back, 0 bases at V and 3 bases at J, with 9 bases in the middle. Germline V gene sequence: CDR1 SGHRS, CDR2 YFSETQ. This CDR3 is CASSLDKGDYGYTF. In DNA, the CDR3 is TGCGCCAGCAGCTTGGACAAAGGGGACTATGGCTACACCTTC.

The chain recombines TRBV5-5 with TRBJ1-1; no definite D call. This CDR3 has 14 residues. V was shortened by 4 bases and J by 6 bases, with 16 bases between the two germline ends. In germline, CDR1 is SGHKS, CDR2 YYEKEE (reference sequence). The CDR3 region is CASSDLPGFAEAFF. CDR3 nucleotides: TGTGCCAGCAGCGATCTTCCGGGGTTTGCTGAAGCTTTCTTT.

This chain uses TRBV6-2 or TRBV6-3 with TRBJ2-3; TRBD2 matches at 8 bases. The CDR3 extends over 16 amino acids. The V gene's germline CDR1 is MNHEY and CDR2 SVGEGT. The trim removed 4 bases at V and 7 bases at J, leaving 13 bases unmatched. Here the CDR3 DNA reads TGTGCCAGCAGTTCCGGACTAGCCGAAGTTAACCATACGCAGTATTTT. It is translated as CASSSGLAEVNHTQYF.

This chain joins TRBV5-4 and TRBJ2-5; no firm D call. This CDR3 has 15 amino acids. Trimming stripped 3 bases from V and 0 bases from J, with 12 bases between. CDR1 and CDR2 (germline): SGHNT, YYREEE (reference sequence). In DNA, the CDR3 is TGTGCCAGCAGCTCTGGACGGTGGTACCAAGAGACCCAGTACTTC. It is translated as CASSSGRWYQETQYF.

The CDR3 here is CASSLGSGSGRTQYF. CDR3 nucleotide sequence: TGTGCCAGCAGCTTAGGTTCCGGGTCTGGGAGGACCCAGTACTTC. The V call is TRBV7-7, the J call TRBJ2-5, with D possibly matching TRBD2 (5 bases). The CDR3 loop spans 15 amino acids. The V end lost 1 base, the J end lost 7 bases, and 16 bases lay between the germline ends. Germline V gives CDR1 SSHAT, CDR2 FNYEAQ (reference sequence).

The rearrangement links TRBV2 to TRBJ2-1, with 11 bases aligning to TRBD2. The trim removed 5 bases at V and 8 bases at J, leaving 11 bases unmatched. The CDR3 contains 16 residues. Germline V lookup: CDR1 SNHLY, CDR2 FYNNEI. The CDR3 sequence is CASSPDFIAGGHEQFF. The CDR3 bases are TGTGCCAGCAGTCCCGATTTTATAGCGGGGGGGCATGAGCAGTTCTTC.

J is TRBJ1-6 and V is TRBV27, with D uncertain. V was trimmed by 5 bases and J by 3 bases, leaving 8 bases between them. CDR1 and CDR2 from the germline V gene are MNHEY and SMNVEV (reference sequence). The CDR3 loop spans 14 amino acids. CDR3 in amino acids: CASSPQDYNSPLHF. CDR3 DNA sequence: TGTGCCAGCAGTCCGCAGGACTATAATTCACCCCTCCACTTT.

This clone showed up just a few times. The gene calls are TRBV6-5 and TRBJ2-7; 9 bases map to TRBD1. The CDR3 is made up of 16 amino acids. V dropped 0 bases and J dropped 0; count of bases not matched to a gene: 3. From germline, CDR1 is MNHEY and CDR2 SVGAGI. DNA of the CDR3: TGTGCCAGCAGTTACTCTGGGACAGGGCTCTCCTACGAGCAGTACTTC. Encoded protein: CASSYSGTGLSYEQYF.

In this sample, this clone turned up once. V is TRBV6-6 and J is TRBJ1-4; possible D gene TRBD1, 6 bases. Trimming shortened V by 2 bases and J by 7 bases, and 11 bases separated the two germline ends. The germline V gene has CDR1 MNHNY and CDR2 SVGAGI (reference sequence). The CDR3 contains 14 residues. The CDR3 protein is CASSYQGRSEKLFF. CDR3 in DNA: TGTGCCAGCAGTTACCAGGGGCGCAGTGAAAAACTGTTTTTT.

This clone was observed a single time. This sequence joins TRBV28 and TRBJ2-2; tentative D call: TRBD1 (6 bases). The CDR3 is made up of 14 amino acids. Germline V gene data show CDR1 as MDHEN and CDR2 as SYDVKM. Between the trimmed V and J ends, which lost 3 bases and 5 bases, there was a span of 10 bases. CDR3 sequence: CASSFMGATGELFF. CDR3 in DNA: TGTGCCAGCAGTTTTATGGGGGCTACCGGGGAGCTGTTTTTT.

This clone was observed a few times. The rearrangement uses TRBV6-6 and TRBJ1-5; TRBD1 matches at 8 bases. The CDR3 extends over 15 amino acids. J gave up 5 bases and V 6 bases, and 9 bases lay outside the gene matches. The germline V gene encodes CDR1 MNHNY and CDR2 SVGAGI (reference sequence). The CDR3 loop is CASSPRQGPHQPQHF. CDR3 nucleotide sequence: TGTGCCAGCAGCCCTAGACAGGGGCCACATCAGCCCCAGCATTTT.

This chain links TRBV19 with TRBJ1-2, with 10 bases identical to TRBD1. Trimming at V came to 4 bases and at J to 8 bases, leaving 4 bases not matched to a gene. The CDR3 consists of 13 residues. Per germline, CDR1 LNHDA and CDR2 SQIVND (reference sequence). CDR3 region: CASSTGTGVGYTF. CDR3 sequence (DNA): TGTGCCAGTAGTACCGGGACAGGGGTCGGCTACACCTTC.

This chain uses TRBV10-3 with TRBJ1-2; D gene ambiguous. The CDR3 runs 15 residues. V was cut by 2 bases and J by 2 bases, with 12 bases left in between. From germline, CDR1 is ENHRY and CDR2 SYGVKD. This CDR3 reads CAISERREKNYGYTF. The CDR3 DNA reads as TGTGCCATCAGTGAGAGGAGGGAAAAAAACTATGGCTACACCTTC.

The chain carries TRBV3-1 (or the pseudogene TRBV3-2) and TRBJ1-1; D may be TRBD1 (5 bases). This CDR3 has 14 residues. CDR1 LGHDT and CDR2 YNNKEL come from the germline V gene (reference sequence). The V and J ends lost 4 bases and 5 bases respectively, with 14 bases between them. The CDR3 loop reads CASSRGVTETEAFF. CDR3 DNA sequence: TGTGCCAGCAGCCGGGGGGTGACGGAGACTGAAGCTTTCTTT.